This is a list of T cell receptor beta chains from one sample in a study of response to subunit inactivated influenza vaccine. A single record per CDR3 protein comes from TCRdb applying MiXCR to the RT-PCR reads. This sample carries roughly 650,000 distinct CDR3 sequences, around 13% of them seen once, and the ten largest clones take approximately 7.6%. The sequences come from PBMCs from blood, collected 14 to 15 days before vaccination. These receptors came from a man aged 45 to 65 who received an inactivated influenza vaccine. Each CDR3 is given with its conserved first and last residue. The order of the fields is J gene, clone size, D gene, V gene, CDR3 DNA, CDR3 protein. A D gene is named only where the DNA matches it firmly. Clone size is stated in some rows and not others, as once, few, many or a class when expanded.

>TRBJ2-6|few|.|TRBV12-3/TRBV12-4
TGTGCCAGCAGTTCAGGGCTTCCTGGGGCCAACGTCCTGACTTTC
CASSSGLPGANVLTF
>TRBJ2-1|few|.|TRBV27
TGTGCCAGCAGTTATTCCGGGACCAAATCCTACAATGAGCAGTTCTTC
CASSYSGTKSYNEQFF
>TRBJ2-7|.|.|TRBV27
TGTGCCAGCAGTTCCTCAGGGTCACAGCAGTACTTC
CASSSSGSQQYF
>TRBJ1-4|.|.|TRBV4-3
TGCGCCAGCAGCCCAGGGTCCTCGACTAATGAAAAACTGTTTTTT
CASSPGSSTNEKLFF
>TRBJ2-1|.|TRBD2|TRBV6-5
TGTGCCAGCAGTTACCTAGCGGGAGTGCAGGAGCAGTTCTTC
CASSYLAGVQEQFF
>TRBJ1-2|few|.|TRBV12-3/TRBV12-4
TGTGCCAGCAGTTTCCTAGGGAAAGAGAACTATGGCTACACCTTC
CASSFLGKENYGYTF
>TRBJ2-7|.|TRBD2|TRBV12-3/TRBV12-4
TGTGCCAGCAGTCCTAGCCCCGGAGCGGGGGGGAGCTACGAGCAGTACTTC
CASSPSPGAGGSYEQYF
>TRBJ2-5|few|.|TRBV18
TGTGCCAGCTCACCACCTTTAGTAGAGACCCAGTACTTC
CASSPPLVETQYF
>TRBJ1-2|many|TRBD1|TRBV12-3/TRBV12-4
TGTGCCAGCAGTAACCGGGACAGGGTTGGGTATGGCTACACCTTC
CASSNRDRVGYGYTF
>TRBJ2-7|.|TRBD1|TRBV6-2/TRBV6-3
TGTGCCAGCAGTTACCGGGGACAGGGGGCCTTCTACGAGCAGTACTTC
CASSYRGQGAFYEQYF
>TRBJ2-7|few|.|TRBV6-1
TGTGCCAGCAGTGATTGGGGGCTCGAGCAGTACTTC
CASSDWGLEQYF
>TRBJ2-3|.|TRBD2|TRBV7-6
TGTGCCAGCAGCCAACTTCTTAGCGGGGGGTTTACAGATACGCAGTATTTT
CASSQLLSGGFTDTQYF
>TRBJ2-1|.|.|TRBV2
TGTGCCAGCGGAGGTGGGCACGGCGGGGAGAGAAGATACAATGAGCAGTTCTTC
CASGGGHGGERRYNEQFF
>TRBJ2-7|.|.|TRBV27
TGTGCCAGCAGTTTACAGGGGGGCTCCTACGAGGAGTACTTC
CASSLQGGSYEEYF
>TRBJ1-2|few|TRBD1|TRBV6-5
TGTGCCAGCAGTTCCCGGGACAGGGGACCTTCTAACTATGGCTACACCTTC
CASSSRDRGPSNYGYTF
>TRBJ2-1|.|.|TRBV24-1
TGTGCCACCAGTGACCGTGGGGTCACATCAAATGAGCAGTTCTTC
CATSDRGVTSNEQFF
>TRBJ1-2|many|.|TRBV4-1
TGCGCCAGCAGCCAAGATCAATCCGTGCCCTATGGCTACACCTTC
CASSQDQSVPYGYTF
>TRBJ1-4|few|TRBD1|TRBV29-1
TGCAGCGTTGAGCCCTTGGGACAGAAAAATGAAAAACTGTTTTTT
CSVEPLGQKNEKLFF
>TRBJ2-3|.|TRBD1|TRBV5-1
TGCGCCAGCAGGGGGGACAGGCTCACAGATACGCAGTATTTT
CASRGDRLTDTQYF
>TRBJ1-2|few|.|TRBV7-2
TGTGCCAGCAGCGACATTACCTATGGCTACACCTTC
CASSDITYGYTF
>TRBJ1-2|few|.|TRBV10-3
TGTGCCATCAGTGAGACGGCCGCTAACTATGGCTACACCTTC
CAISETAANYGYTF
>TRBJ2-5|few|.|TRBV7-7
TGTGCTAGCAGCTTCCCCGGACAGCAAGAGACCCAGTACTTC
CASSFPGQQETQYF
>TRBJ2-1|.|TRBD1|TRBV27
TGTGCCAGCAGTTTATCGGGACAGGGGCGCAATGAGCAGTTCTTC
CASSLSGQGRNEQFF
>TRBJ2-1|.|.|TRBV3-1
TGTGCCAGCAGCCAAGAGCCAGGGGATATCTCCTACAATGAGCAGTTCTTC
CASSQEPGDISYNEQFF
>TRBJ1-6|.|.|TRBV6-1
TGTGCCGCCAGGCGACCGGCGGCTTCACCCCTCCACTTT
CAARRPAASPLHF
>TRBJ2-7|.|.|TRBV20-1
TGCAGTCCCAGAGGGGACCTCTCCTACGAGCAGTACTTC
CSPRGDLSYEQYF
>TRBJ2-7|few|.|TRBV29-1
TGCAGCGTTGAAAGGGCCGGGTACGGGCAGTACTTC
CSVERAGYGQYF
>TRBJ2-3|.|.|TRBV29-1
TGCAGCGTTGCTCCCACAGCGACCAGCACAGATACGCAGTATTTT
CSVAPTATSTDTQYF
>TRBJ2-7|many|TRBD2|TRBV4-1
TGCGCCAGCAGCCCCGTAGCGGGGGGATCCCACTACGAGCAGTACTTC
CASSPVAGGSHYEQYF
>TRBJ2-1|.|.|TRBV15
TGTGCCACCAGCACCTGGTTCCTCAATGAGCAGTTCTTC
CATSTWFLNEQFF
>TRBJ2-1|few|.|TRBV12-3/TRBV12-4
TGTGCCAGCAGTTTAGAGGAAGGGGTCAATGAGCAGTTCTTC
CASSLEEGVNEQFF
>TRBJ2-3|once|.|TRBV20-1
TGCAGTGCCGCGGGACTGCCGAGCACAGATACGCAGTATTTT
CSAAGLPSTDTQYF
>TRBJ2-5|.|TRBD2|TRBV2
TGTGCCAGCAGTGAAGGGCGGACTAGTGGAGGGACCCAGTACTTC
CASSEGRTSGGTQYF
>TRBJ2-7|many|.|TRBV6-2/TRBV6-3
TGTGCCAGCAGTTACGGGGGCCGGAGGACGGCGGACGGGGACGAGCAGTACTTC
CASSYGGRRTADGDEQYF
>TRBJ1-4|few|TRBD1|TRBV29-1
TGCAGCGTTACTCGGGGACAGGGTCGTAATGAAAAACTGTTTTTT
CSVTRGQGRNEKLFF
>TRBJ2-7|.|.|TRBV5-1
TGCGCCAGCAGCGGCGGGGACACCGCCTACGAGCAGTACTTC
CASSGGDTAYEQYF
>TRBJ2-1|.|TRBD1|TRBV5-6
TGTGCCAGCAGCGGCTTCACGGGACAGAACTACAATGAGCAGTTCTTC
CASSGFTGQNYNEQFF
>TRBJ1-5|.|.|TRBV20-1
TGCAGTGCTAGAGATGTCCGGGGACAGCCCCAGCATTTT
CSARDVRGQPQHF
>TRBJ2-1|many|TRBD2|TRBV4-1
TGCGCCAGCAGCCGGGGAGCTAGCGGCTACAATGAGCAGTTCTTC
CASSRGASGYNEQFF
>TRBJ2-3|few|TRBD2|TRBV12-3/TRBV12-4
TGTGCCAGCAGCCCTCGGACTAGCGGGAGCACAGATACGCAGTATTTT
CASSPRTSGSTDTQYF
>TRBJ1-1|many|TRBD1|TRBV20-1
TGCAGTGCGGGACAGCGAGACACTGAAGCTTTCTTT
CSAGQRDTEAFF
>TRBJ2-1|many|.|TRBV7-9
TGTGCCAGCAGCCCAAACTACAATGAGCAGTTCTTC
CASSPNYNEQFF
>TRBJ2-7|many|TRBD1|TRBV20-1
TGCAGTGCCGCCCCGGGACAGGTCCCTTACGAGCAGTACTTC
CSAAPGQVPYEQYF
>TRBJ2-5|many|TRBD1|TRBV18
TGTGCCAGCTCACTTCAAAACAGGGGCCAAGAGACCCAGTACTTC
CASSLQNRGQETQYF